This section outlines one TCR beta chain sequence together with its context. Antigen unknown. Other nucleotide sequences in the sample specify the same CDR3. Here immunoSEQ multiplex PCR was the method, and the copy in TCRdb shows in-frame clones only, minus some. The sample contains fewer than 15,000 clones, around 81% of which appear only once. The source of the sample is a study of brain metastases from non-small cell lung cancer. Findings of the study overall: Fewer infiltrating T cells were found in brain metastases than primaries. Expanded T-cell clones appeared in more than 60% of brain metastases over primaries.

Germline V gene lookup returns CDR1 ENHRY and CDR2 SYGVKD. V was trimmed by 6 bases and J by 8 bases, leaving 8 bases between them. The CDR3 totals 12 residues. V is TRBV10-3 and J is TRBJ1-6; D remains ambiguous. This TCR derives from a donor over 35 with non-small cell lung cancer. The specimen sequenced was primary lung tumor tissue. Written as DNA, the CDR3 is TGTGCCATCAGCGACGGGGATTCACCCCTCCACTTT. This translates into CAISDGDSPLHF.